This T cell receptor beta chain came from a study of memory CD4+ T cells and cytomegalovirus serostatus. Overall study findings and caveats: Median bootstrapped AUC for CMV status was about 0.95 originally, 0.85 to 0.92 US-trained. About two fifths of the roughly 150 known CMV-associated TCRbeta sequences appeared in CD4+ memory.

Sequenced by immunoSEQ multiplex PCR; TCRdb stores in-frame clones only, minus some. Of around 63,000 clones in the sample, 60% to 85% were seen once. Single viable CD3+CD4+CD8-CD45RO+ cells were sorted as the memory CD4+ T cells. About this clone: Its target is not known.

Germline loops: CDR1 SGHVS, CDR2 FNYEAQ. V dropped 5 bases and J dropped 4 bases, with 15 bases sitting between them. This CDR3 region has 15 residues. The clonotype was recovered from an adult in good health and CMV-seropositive. The genes are TRBV7-6 and TRBJ1-5, with a weak D call TRBD1 (5 bases). Sequencing input: memory CD4+ T cells from blood. CDR3 in amino acids: CASSPQEGLNQPQHF. The CDR3, as DNA: TGTGCCAGCAGCCCACAGGAGGGCCTAAATCAGCCCCAGCATTTT.